This record concerns one T cell receptor beta chain sequence. Antigen unknown. This entry belongs to a study of early T cells in non-severe SARS-CoV-2 infection. TCRdb re-derived calls from the 5' RACE reads in MiXCR, one entry per CDR3 protein. The sample lists about 81,000 distinct CDR3 sequences; approximately 6% were seen once. Trimming took 4 bases from V and 4 from J, leaving 13 bases between them. CDR3 length: 14 residues. CDR1 and CDR2 from the germline V gene are SGHDT and YYEEEE. Whole-study findings and limits: Clonotype matching in VDJdb favored anti-spike CD8 responses and did not capture private and CD4 specificities.

Sequenced material: whole blood. This TCR was sampled from an adult who was a healthcare worker with PCR-confirmed SARS-CoV-2 infection or an uninfected control (not recorded which). The V call is TRBV5-6, the J call TRBJ2-3, with D perhaps TRBD2 (6 bases). The CDR3 here is CASSTTGDPDTQYF. CDR3 DNA: TGTGCCAGCAGCACGACGGGGGATCCAGATACGCAGTATTTT.